These T cell receptor beta chains were read from a single sample in a study of blood T cell repertoires in COVID-19. Produced via immunoSEQ multiplex PCR; TCRdb's table is partial and in-frame only. This table has roughly 300,000 clones, around 80% appearing once. The sequenced material came from peripheral blood. All receptors derive from a woman aged 45 to 65 with acute or convalescent COVID-19. Each CDR3 is given with its conserved first and last residue. Fields, in order: V gene, J gene, clone size, D gene, CDR3 protein, CDR3 DNA. A D gene is named only where the DNA matches it firmly. Expanded clones are given a class, and other clones once, few, many or no size at all.

TRBV29-1,TRBJ2-7,NA,TRBD1,CSVEGDRAYEQYF,TGCAGCGTTGAAGGGGACAGGGCCTACGAGCAGTACTTC
TRBV11-3,TRBJ1-1,NA,TRBD1,CASSPGGQGTNTEAFF,TGTGCCAGCAGCCCGGGAGGACAGGGAACGAACACTGAAGCTTTCTTT
TRBV7-8,TRBJ2-2,NA,TRBD1,CASSLEYRGRPGELFF,TGTGCCAGCAGCTTAGAATACAGGGGGCGCCCCGGGGAGCTGTTTTTT
TRBV7-2,TRBJ2-4,NA,NA,CASSLVRRQDIQYF,TGTGCCAGCAGCTTAGTACGACGCCAGGACATTCAGTACTTC
TRBV3-1/TRBV3-2,TRBJ2-7,once,NA,CASSQDATGSYEQYF,TGTGCCAGCAGCCAAGATGCGACGGGCTCCTACGAGCAGTACTTC
TRBV3-1/TRBV3-2,TRBJ1-4,NA,NA,CASSQGPPTNNEKLFF,TGTGCCAGCAGCCAAGGTCCGCCGACTAATAATGAAAAACTGTTTTTT
TRBV27,TRBJ2-5,NA,NA,CASSPKEAHETQYF,TGTGCCAGCAGCCCGAAGGAGGCCCACGAGACCCAGTACTTC
TRBV29-1,TRBJ1-5,NA,NA,CSVTVDTNQPQHF,TGCAGCGTAACTGTTGATACGAATCAGCCCCAGCATTTT
TRBV3-1/TRBV3-2,TRBJ2-5,once,NA,CASSQLLAQETQYF,TGTGCCAGCAGCCAGCTGTTGGCTCAAGAGACCCAGTACTTC
TRBV12-3/TRBV12-4,TRBJ1-1,once,NA,CASSFGRNTEAFF,TGTGCCAGCAGTTTTGGCAGAAACACTGAAGCTTTCTTT
TRBV4-1,TRBJ1-2,few,NA,CASSQDEGSYGYTF,TGCGCCAGCAGCCAAGATGAGGGATCGTATGGCTACACCTTC
TRBV27,TRBJ1-1,NA,NA,CASSPRGENTEAFF,TGTGCCAGCAGTCCCAGAGGAGAGAACACTGAAGCTTTCTTT
TRBV3-1/TRBV3-2,TRBJ2-3,NA,TRBD2,CASSRTSGAGDTQYF,TGTGCCAGCAGCCGGACTAGCGGGGCGGGAGATACGCAGTATTTT
TRBV19,TRBJ2-1,once,TRBD2,CASSMGIWATGGIYNEQFF,TGTGCCAGTAGTATGGGCATCTGGGCTACGGGAGGGATATACAATGAGCAGTTCTTC
TRBV6-1,TRBJ1-3,NA,TRBD1,CASSERTGGGNTIYF,TGTGCCAGCAGTGAAAGGACAGGGGGTGGAAACACCATATATTTT
TRBV11-2,TRBJ1-1,NA,TRBD1,CASSLDRDSWTEAFF,TGTGCCAGCAGCCTAGACCGGGACAGTTGGACTGAAGCTTTCTTT
TRBV10-2,TRBJ1-1,NA,NA,CASSDQGANTEAFF,TGCGCCAGCAGTGATCAGGGCGCGAACACTGAAGCTTTCTTT
TRBV6-5,TRBJ1-4,NA,TRBD1,CASRGGQLFF,TGTGCCAGCAGAGGGGGACAGTTGTTTTTT
TRBV6-5,TRBJ2-5,NA,TRBD2,CASSYTGLALEETQYF,TGTGCCAGCAGTTACACCGGACTAGCGCTAGAAGAGACCCAGTACTTC
TRBV27,TRBJ1-5,NA,TRBD1,CASSPGQGGQPQHF,TGTGCCAGCAGTCCCGGACAGGGGGGTCAGCCCCAGCATTTT
TRBV6-1,TRBJ1-2,NA,TRBD1,CASSETLTGSNYGYTF,TGTGCCAGCAGTGAAACCTTGACAGGGTCCAACTATGGCTACACCTTC
TRBV10-3,TRBJ1-1,NA,NA,CAISDDSNTEAFF,TGTGCCATCAGTGACGACAGCAACACTGAAGCTTTCTTT
TRBV6-5,TRBJ2-1,NA,TRBD2,CASSNSGGFNEQFF,TGTGCCAGCAGTAATAGCGGGGGCTTCAATGAGCAGTTCTTC
TRBV15,TRBJ1-1,NA,NA,CATSRASTGGTEAFF,TGTGCCACCAGCAGAGCTTCGACAGGAGGCACTGAAGCTTTCTTT
TRBV4-1,TRBJ2-3,NA,TRBD1,CASSTTGGTDTQYF,TGCGCCAGCAGCACCACAGGGGGCACAGATACGCAGTATTTT
TRBV3-1/TRBV3-2,TRBJ1-1,NA,NA,CASSLRGFITEAFF,TGTGCCAGCAGCCTGCGCGGGTTTATCACTGAAGCTTTCTTT
TRBV2,TRBJ2-5,once,TRBD2,CASSWGGDGQETQYF,TGTGCCAGCAGCTGGGGGGGGGACGGCCAAGAGACCCAGTACTTC
TRBV12-1,TRBJ2-2,NA,NA,CASSSSRPSGANTGELFF,TGTGCCAGCAGCTCGAGTAGACCTAGCGGGGCGAACACCGGGGAGCTGTTTTTT
TRBV18,TRBJ2-6,NA,NA,CASSPGSSSGANVLTF,TGTGCCAGCTCACCGGGGAGTAGCTCTGGGGCCAACGTCCTGACTTTC
TRBV5-8,TRBJ2-5,NA,NA,CASSPGPSVGAGLHQETQYF,TGTGCCAGCAGCCCAGGACCTTCGGTGGGGGCAGGCTTGCACCAAGAGACCCAGTACTTC
TRBV12-5,TRBJ2-7,few,NA,CASGLVGLTVASYEQYF,TGTGCTAGTGGTTTGGTAGGTTTGACAGTCGCCTCCTACGAGCAGTACTTC
TRBV7-6,TRBJ2-7,NA,NA,CASSSETGSGSYEQYF,TGTGCCAGCAGCTCCGAAACGGGGAGCGGGTCCTACGAGCAGTACTTC
TRBV10-3,TRBJ2-1,few,TRBD1,CATRDSLQDEQFF,TGTGCCACGAGGGACAGCCTACAGGATGAGCAGTTCTTC
TRBV5-3,TRBJ1-1,many,NA,CARSLVAGGGTEAFF,TGTGCCAGAAGCTTGGTGGCAGGCGGGGGCACTGAAGCTTTCTTT
TRBV2,TRBJ2-1,NA,NA,CASRPPKSNNEQFF,TGTGCCAGCAGACCTCCGAAGTCTAACAATGAGCAGTTCTTC
TRBV5-1,TRBJ1-5,NA,TRBD1,CASSLGTGSGQPQHF,TGCGCCAGCAGCTTGGGGACAGGGTCCGGTCAGCCCCAGCATTTT
TRBV7-3,TRBJ2-3,NA,NA,CASSLEGVSDTQYF,TGTGCCAGCAGCTTAGAGGGGGTCTCAGATACGCAGTATTTT
TRBV7-9,TRBJ2-3,few,NA,CASSSTLGSTDTQYF,TGTGCCAGCAGCTCTACATTAGGGAGTACAGATACGCAGTATTTT
TRBV6-1,TRBJ1-2,NA,NA,CASSEAGSTNYGYTF,TGTGCCAGCAGTGAAGCTGGCAGTACTAACTATGGCTACACCTTC
TRBV6-5,TRBJ1-6,NA,NA,CASRPGDSPLHF,TGTGCCAGCAGGCCGGGGGATTCACCCCTCCACTTT
TRBV5-4,TRBJ1-2,NA,TRBD1,CASSPDRVEGYTF,TGTGCCAGCAGTCCCGACAGGGTTGAGGGCTACACCTTC
TRBV9,TRBJ2-3,NA,TRBD2,CASSGTSRADTQYF,TGTGCCAGCAGCGGGACTAGCCGCGCAGATACGCAGTATTTT
TRBV10-3,TRBJ1-2,NA,NA,CAISESPGELYGYTF,TGTGCCATCAGTGAGTCGCCGGGAGAACTCTATGGCTACACCTTC
TRBV28,TRBJ1-2,NA,TRBD1,CASSLYATGVDGYTF,TGTGCCAGCAGTTTATACGCGACAGGGGTCGATGGCTACACCTTC
TRBV11-2,TRBJ2-2,NA,TRBD2,CASRTSGPGELFF,TGTGCCAGCAGGACTAGCGGTCCCGGGGAGCTGTTTTTT
TRBV7-2,TRBJ1-1,NA,NA,CASSGPVGATEAFF,TGTGCCAGCAGCGGGCCAGTAGGGGCAACTGAAGCTTTCTTT
TRBV6-2/TRBV6-3,TRBJ1-2,NA,TRBD1,CASSSTYRDRGGKNYGYTF,TGTGCCAGCAGTTCTACCTACCGGGACAGGGGCGGAAAAAACTATGGCTACACCTTC
TRBV27,TRBJ2-7,NA,TRBD1,CATARQGAYEQYF,TGTGCCACCGCCAGGCAGGGGGCCTACGAGCAGTACTTC
TRBV11-2,TRBJ2-5,NA,NA,CASSLRRWEGAETQYF,TGTGCCAGCAGCTTAAGGCGATGGGAAGGGGCAGAGACCCAGTACTTC
TRBV5-1,TRBJ2-4,NA,NA,CASSFGGTDIQYF,TGCGCCAGTAGTTTCGGGGGAACGGACATTCAGTACTTC
TRBV4-3,TRBJ2-7,NA,TRBD1,CASSQVAGQGYEQYF,TGCGCCAGCAGCCAAGTAGCTGGACAGGGGTACGAGCAGTACTTC
TRBV2,TRBJ1-6,NA,NA,CASSVAGSNSPLHF,TGTGCCAGCAGTGTGGCAGGATCCAATTCACCCCTCCACTTT